The present TCR beta chain was sequenced within a study of shared clonotypes between healthy human individuals. Trimming took 0 bases from V and 6 from J, leaving 3 bases between them. CDR1 and CDR2 from the germline V gene are SGHAT and FQNNGV. The CDR3 loop spans 12 amino acids. Naive CD8 cells lacked CD45RO and underwent positive selection for CCR7, leaving out terminally differentiated effector memory CD45RA+ cells. This clone has more than one count but fewer than ten. Antigen: not known. Other nucleotide sequences from this sample produce the same CDR3. General study findings and limits: Sequencing depth was expected to affect clonotype sharing among donors.

Libraries were prepared by immunoSEQ multiplex PCR; TCRdb keeps only in-frame clonotypes and omits some of them. The table has millions of clones, roughly 91% seen once; the top ten hold 1.5% to 2%. The clonotype comes from a young man in good health. Some clones in this sample may be carry-over from other donors' samples. Sequenced sample: naive CD8+ T cells from PBMCs. The chain joins TRBV11-2 to TRBJ1-5, with D hard to call. The CDR3 loop reads CASSLDGQPQHF. CDR3 DNA sequence: TGTGCCAGCAGCTTAGATGGTCAGCCCCAGCATTTT.